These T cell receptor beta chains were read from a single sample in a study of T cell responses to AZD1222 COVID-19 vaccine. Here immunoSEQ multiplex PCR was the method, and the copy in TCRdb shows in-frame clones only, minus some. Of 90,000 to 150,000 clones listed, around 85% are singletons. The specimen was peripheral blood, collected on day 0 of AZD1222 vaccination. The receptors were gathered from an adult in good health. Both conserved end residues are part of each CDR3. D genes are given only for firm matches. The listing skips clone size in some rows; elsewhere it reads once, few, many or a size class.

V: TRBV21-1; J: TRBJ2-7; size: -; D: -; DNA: TGTGCCAGCACGCGCCGGGACAGGGGTCCCTACGAGCAGTACTTC; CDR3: CASTRRDRGPYEQYF
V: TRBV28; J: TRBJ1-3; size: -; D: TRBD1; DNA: TGTGCCAGCAGTCTCGGGGGGCAGGGGGCGATGACAGGGACTGGAAACACCATATATTTT; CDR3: CASSLGGQGAMTGTGNTIYF
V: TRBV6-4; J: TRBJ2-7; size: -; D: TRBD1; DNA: TGTGCCAGCAGTGACACGGTGGGGACAGGGAGGTTAGGCTACGAGCAGTACTTC; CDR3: CASSDTVGTGRLGYEQYF
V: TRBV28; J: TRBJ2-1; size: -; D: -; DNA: TGTGCCAGCAGTGCACTAGTCGACAATGAGCAGTTCTTC; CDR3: CASSALVDNEQFF
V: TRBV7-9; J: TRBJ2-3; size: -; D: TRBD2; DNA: TGTGCCAGCAGCTTAGGTCTAGCGGAAATCACAGATACGCAGTATTTT; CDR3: CASSLGLAEITDTQYF
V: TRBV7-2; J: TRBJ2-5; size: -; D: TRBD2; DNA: TGTGCCAGCAGCTTAGTAGTTAGCGGGGGGAGGGAGACCCAGTACTTC; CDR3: CASSLVVSGGRETQYF
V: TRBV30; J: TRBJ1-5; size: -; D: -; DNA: TGTGCCTGGAGTGTGGGGGGCGTCGGCAATCAGCCCCAGCATTTT; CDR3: CAWSVGGVGNQPQHF
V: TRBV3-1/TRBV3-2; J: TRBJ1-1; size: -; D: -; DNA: TGTGCCAGCAGCCAAGGGGGTGAAGCTTTCTTT; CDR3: CASSQGGEAFF
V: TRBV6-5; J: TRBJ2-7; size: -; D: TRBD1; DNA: TGTGCCAGCAGAAACCCTGGACAGGGGGCTTACGAGCAGTACTTC; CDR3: CASRNPGQGAYEQYF
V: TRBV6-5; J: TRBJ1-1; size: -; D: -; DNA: TGTGCCAGCGGCGCCAGGCCCATGAACACTGAAGCTTTCTTT; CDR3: CASGARPMNTEAFF
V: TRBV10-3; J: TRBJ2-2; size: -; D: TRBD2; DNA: TGTGCCATCAAGGTCTCCCCAGCGGGAGACGGGGAGCTGTTTTTT; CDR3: CAIKVSPAGDGELFF
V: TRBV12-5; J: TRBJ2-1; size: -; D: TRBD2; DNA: TGTGCTAGTGGTTTCCAGCGGGGGGGCTACAATGAGCAGTTCTTC; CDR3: CASGFQRGGYNEQFF
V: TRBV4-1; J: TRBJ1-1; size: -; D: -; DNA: TGCGCCAGCAGCCAAGAACACACACCGAACACTGAAGCTTTCTTT; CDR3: CASSQEHTPNTEAFF
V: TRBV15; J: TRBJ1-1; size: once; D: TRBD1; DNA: TGTGCCACCAGCAGAGAGACAGGGCCGAACACTGAAGCTTTCTTT; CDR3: CATSRETGPNTEAFF
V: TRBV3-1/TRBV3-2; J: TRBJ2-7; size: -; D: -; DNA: TGTGCCAGCAGCCCCGGTCGATCCTACGAGCAGTACTTC; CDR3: CASSPGRSYEQYF
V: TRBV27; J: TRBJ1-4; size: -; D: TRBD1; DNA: TGTGCCAGCAGTTCCCTTCACGGGACAGAGCTGGAGGGAGCAACTAATGAAAAACTGTTTTTT; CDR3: CASSSLHGTELEGATNEKLFF
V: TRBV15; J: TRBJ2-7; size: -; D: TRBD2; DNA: TGTGCCACCAGCCCACGGACTAGCGGCGCCGAGCAGTACTTC; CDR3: CATSPRTSGAEQYF
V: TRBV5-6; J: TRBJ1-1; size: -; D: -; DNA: TGTGCCAGCAGCTTAGTAAGGGGGAACACTGAAGCTTTCTTT; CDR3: CASSLVRGNTEAFF
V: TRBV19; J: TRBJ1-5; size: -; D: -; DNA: TGTGCCAGTAGTATTTCGGCAGCTAATCAGCCCCAGCATTTT; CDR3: CASSISAANQPQHF
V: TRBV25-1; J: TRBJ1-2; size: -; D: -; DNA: TGTGCCAGCAGCCAGCTAGGAGGCTATGGCTACACCTTC; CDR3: CASSQLGGYGYTF
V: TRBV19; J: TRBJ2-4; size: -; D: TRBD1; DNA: TGTGCCAGTATGGACAGGGCCAAAAACATTCAGTACTTC; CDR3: CASMDRAKNIQYF
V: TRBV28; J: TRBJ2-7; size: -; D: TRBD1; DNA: TGTGCCAGCAGCACCCACACAACAGGGGGCAGTTCCGAGCAGTACTTC; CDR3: CASSTHTTGGSSEQYF
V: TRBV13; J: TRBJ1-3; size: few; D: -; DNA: TGTGCCAGCAGCACCCGGGACACTAGCACCATATATTTT; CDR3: CASSTRDTSTIYF
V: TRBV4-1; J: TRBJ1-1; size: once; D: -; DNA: TGCGCCAGCAGCCAACTTGACAGGCCGAACACTGAAGCTTTCTTT; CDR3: CASSQLDRPNTEAFF
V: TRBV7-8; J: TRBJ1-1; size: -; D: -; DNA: TGTGCCAGCAGCACCAACTACCAGGTGATCGGCGAAACTTTCTTT; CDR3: CASSTNYQVIGETFF
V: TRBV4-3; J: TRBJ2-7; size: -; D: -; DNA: TGCGCCAGCAGCCAAGATTGGCCCCCCGGCGTCGAGCAGTACTTC; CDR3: CASSQDWPPGVEQYF
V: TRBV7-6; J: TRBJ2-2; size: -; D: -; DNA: TGTGCCAGCAGCTCGGCAGTGGGGTTTACCGGGGAGCTGTTTTTT; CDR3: CASSSAVGFTGELFF
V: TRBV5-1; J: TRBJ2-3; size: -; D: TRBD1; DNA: TGCGCCAGCAGCTTGCAGGGGGTCCCCAGCACAGATACGCAGTATTTT; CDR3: CASSLQGVPSTDTQYF